Below, 5 T cell receptor beta chains from the same sample are listed, as sequenced in a study of cytomegalovirus exposure and HLA in healthy donors. Amplification used 60 Vbeta primers and 13 Jbeta primers. Here immunoSEQ multiplex PCR was the method, and the copy in TCRdb shows in-frame clones only, minus some. The data hold some 90,000 clones, with roughly 76% observed a single time. The sample consisted of PBMCs. The receptors shown here come from a man aged 50-60 years in good health and CMV-seronegative.

As to this clone: At one end, the junction sequence differs from germline, possibly due to a read error. This chain connects TRBV7-7 to TRBJ2-2, with 7 bases lining up with TRBD2. The germline CDR1 and CDR2 sequences are SSHAT and FNYEAQ (reference sequence). The CDR3 has 15 residues. CDR3 nucleotide sequence: TGTGCTAGCAGCTTTTCTAGCGGGAACACCGGGGAGCTGTTTTTT. As protein: CASSFSSGNTGELFF.

The V call is TRBV7-2, the J call TRBJ1-3, with 7 bases that match TRBD1. In germline, CDR1 is SGHTA, CDR2 FQGNSA. The CDR3 length is 15 residues. V lost 2 bases and J lost 3; bases outside the gene matches: 4. The CDR3 here is CASSLRGLDGNTIYF. The CDR3 bases are TGTGCCAGCAGCTTAAGGGGGCTGGATGGAAACACCATATATTTT.

The chain couples TRBV5-1 to TRBJ2-3; 7 bases map to TRBD2. The CDR3 is 16 amino acids. J gave up 0 bases and V 0 bases, and 4 bases lay outside the gene matches. CDR1 is SGHRS and CDR2 is YFSETQ in the germline V gene. The CDR3 here is CASSLVGGTSTDTQYF. The CDR3 region has the DNA TGCGCCAGCAGCTTGGTCGGGGGGACTAGCACAGATACGCAGTATTTT.

The chain couples TRBV18 to TRBJ2-7; 7 nucleotides align to TRBD2. The germline gives CDR1 KGHSH, CDR2 LQKENI. V was clipped by 3 bases and J by 3 bases; unmatched bases: 2. This CDR3 contains 13 residues. The CDR3 DNA sequence: TGTGCCAGCTCACCCGGGGGGATCTACGAGCAGTACTTC. This encodes CASSPGGIYEQYF. The whole variable domain, remainder taken from reference TRBV18 and TRBJ2-7, is NAGVMQNPRHLVRRRGQEARLRCSPMKGHSHVYWYRQLPEEGLKFMVYLQKENIIDESGMPKERFSAEFPKEGPSILRIQQVVRGDSAAYFCASSPGGIYEQYFGPGTRLTVT.

This clone has more than one count but fewer than ten. The chain links TRBV7-9 to TRBJ2-1; D remains unclear. Deletions cut 4 bases from V and 0 bases from J, with 10 bases between. CDR1 SEHNR and CDR2 FQNEAQ come from the germline V gene (reference sequence). This CDR3 region has 15 residues. The CDR3 loop reads CASSSVLISYNEQFF. The CDR3 region has the DNA TGTGCCAGCAGCTCAGTCTTAATCTCCTACAATGAGCAGTTCTTC.